Presented here are 4 T cell receptor beta chains from one specimen sequenced in a study of metastatic and nonmetastatic thyroid tumors. Thyroid surgery took place with no prior treatment in any patient. TCRdb re-called the PCR reads through MiXCR. The sample yields roughly 13,000 clones, about 29% seen once. The material sequenced was blood. Receptors originate from a female donor with papillary thyroid cancer or a benign thyroid nodule (not recorded which). Some clones in this sample may be carry-over from other donors' samples.

This clone was picked up many times. The rearrangement links TRBV7-9 to TRBJ1-2; D unclear. The CDR3 has 13 amino acids. The germline V gene has CDR1 SEHNR and CDR2 FQNEAQ (reference sequence). Between the trimmed V and J ends, which lost 1 base and 10 bases, there was a span of 13 bases. Here the CDR3 reads CASSLEGPQDYTF. The CDR3 DNA follows: TGTGCCAGCAGCTTAGAGGGCCCCCAGGACTACACCTTC.

This clone has a handful of counts. The chain combines TRBV27 with TRBJ2-7; 9 bases match TRBD1. There are 14 residues in the CDR3. Trimming took 6 bases from V and 3 from J; bases not matched to a gene: 6. Germline V lookup: CDR1 MNHEY, CDR2 SMNVEV (reference sequence). In DNA, the CDR3 is TGTGCCAGCAGACCGGGACAGGGATTCTACGAGCAGTACTTC. Its translation is CASRPGQGFYEQYF.

The V gene is TRBV6-2 or TRBV6-3, the J gene TRBJ2-1; 10 nucleotides line up with TRBD2. Germline assignment: CDR1 MNHEY and CDR2 SVGEGT. V trimming: 5 bases; J trimming: 0 bases; junction bases outside the gene matches: 4. CDR3 length: 16 amino acids. The CDR3 DNA is TGTGCCAGCAGTGCGTCTAGCGGGAGCTCCTACAATGAGCAGTTCTTC. Amino acid sequence: CASSASSGSSYNEQFF.

This chain uses TRBV6-1 with TRBJ1-1; TRBD1 might be the D (5 bases). The CDR3 length is 17 residues. Trimming removed 4 bases at V and 2 bases at J, with 20 bases between. Germline V gives CDR1 MNHNS, CDR2 SASEGT. The CDR3 region is CASSAFLGGGANTEAFF. As DNA, the CDR3 is TGTGCCAGCAGTGCCTTTTTGGGCGGGGGTGCCAACACTGAAGCTTTCTTT.